Listed below are T cell receptor beta chains from one sample, sequenced in a study of T-cell memory formation after mild COVID-19. TCRdb reprocessed the 5' RACE reads with MiXCR, giving one entry per CDR3 protein. The data hold hundreds of thousands of distinct CDR3 sequences, with roughly 15% observed a single time. The specimen was PBMCs or a T cell subset sorted from them (not recorded which). The source of these receptors is a man aged 18 to 35 who had mild COVID-19 (a few samples of this study predate the infection). Cell type and time point are not known. CDR3s include the opening cysteine and the closing phenylalanine or tryptophan. A D gene is named only where the DNA matches it firmly. The size of a clone is reported for some rows only, either as once, few or many, or as a class for expanded clones.

CDR3 DNA: TGTGCCAGCAGCTTAATGGTTCAAGCGGGGGCCCGGGGTACCGGGGAGCTGTTTTTT; CDR3 protein: CASSLMVQAGARGTGELFF; clone size: -; V gene: TRBV7-3; J gene: TRBJ2-2; D gene: TRBD2
CDR3 DNA: TGTGCCAGCACCTCTACAAGAGCGGAGACTAGCACAGATACGCAGTATTTT; CDR3 protein: CASTSTRAETSTDTQYF; clone size: few; V gene: TRBV7-2; J gene: TRBJ2-3; D gene: -
CDR3 DNA: TGTGCCAGCAGTTCGTCCACGGGGGGGCGAAACACCATATATTTT; CDR3 protein: CASSSSTGGRNTIYF; clone size: few; V gene: TRBV6-5; J gene: TRBJ1-3; D gene: -
CDR3 DNA: TGTGCCAGCAGCTTACGGAGCGGGGCCGCCTACAATGAGCAGTTCTTC; CDR3 protein: CASSLRSGAAYNEQFF; clone size: few; V gene: TRBV7-9; J gene: TRBJ2-1; D gene: TRBD2
CDR3 DNA: TGTGCCAGCAGTGACACAGGGGTAAACTATGGCTACACCTTC; CDR3 protein: CASSDTGVNYGYTF; clone size: -; V gene: TRBV2; J gene: TRBJ1-2; D gene: TRBD1
CDR3 DNA: TGTGCCAGCAGCTTTACTAGCGGGAGCACAGATACGCAGTATTTT; CDR3 protein: CASSFTSGSTDTQYF; clone size: -; V gene: TRBV11-2; J gene: TRBJ2-3; D gene: TRBD2
CDR3 DNA: TGTGCCAGCAGTTTCCTCCCAGGCCCCCTTGAAGCTTTCTTT; CDR3 protein: CASSFLPGPLEAFF; clone size: -; V gene: TRBV28; J gene: TRBJ1-1; D gene: -
CDR3 DNA: TGTGCCAGCTCCTTAGGGACGGACAGGGAGTTTCGCGGAAAACTGTTTTTT; CDR3 protein: CASSLGTDREFRGKLFF; clone size: few; V gene: TRBV27; J gene: TRBJ1-4; D gene: TRBD1
CDR3 DNA: TGTGCCAGCCTCCGGGGGAGGTTGAGCGATGAGCAGTTCTTC; CDR3 protein: CASLRGRLSDEQFF; clone size: few; V gene: TRBV11-1; J gene: TRBJ2-1; D gene: -
CDR3 DNA: TGCGCCAGCAGCTCCACAACGACGGGGGCGCCAGAGACCCAGTACTTC; CDR3 protein: CASSSTTTGAPETQYF; clone size: few; V gene: TRBV5-1; J gene: TRBJ2-5; D gene: -
CDR3 DNA: TGTGCCAGCAGCTTAGCCTGGGCGGGGGGATACAATGAGCAGTTCTTC; CDR3 protein: CASSLAWAGGYNEQFF; clone size: -; V gene: TRBV11-2; J gene: TRBJ2-1; D gene: TRBD2
CDR3 DNA: TGTGCCAGCGGGGGACAGACGAACACCGGGGAGCTGTTTTTT; CDR3 protein: CASGGQTNTGELFF; clone size: -; V gene: TRBV7-9; J gene: TRBJ2-2; D gene: TRBD1
CDR3 DNA: TGTGCCAGCAGTTCCCCGGGGCACACAGATACGCAGTATTTT; CDR3 protein: CASSSPGHTDTQYF; clone size: -; V gene: TRBV28; J gene: TRBJ2-3; D gene: -
CDR3 DNA: TGCGCCAGCAGCCAAGATTATCGGGGGGCCCTGAGCACCGGGGAGCTGTTTTTT; CDR3 protein: CASSQDYRGALSTGELFF; clone size: few; V gene: TRBV4-3; J gene: TRBJ2-2; D gene: -
CDR3 DNA: TGCAGCGTGCCTGGGCGGGGGGGCTACAATGAGCAGTTCTTC; CDR3 protein: CSVPGRGGYNEQFF; clone size: -; V gene: TRBV29-1; J gene: TRBJ2-1; D gene: TRBD2
CDR3 DNA: TGCGCCAGCAGCTTGTGGCCTGGAGCTAGCACAGATACGCAGTATTTT; CDR3 protein: CASSLWPGASTDTQYF; clone size: once; V gene: TRBV5-1; J gene: TRBJ2-3; D gene: -
CDR3 DNA: TGTGCCAGCAGCCTCATGGGGGCGAACACCGGGGAGCTGTTTTTT; CDR3 protein: CASSLMGANTGELFF; clone size: -; V gene: TRBV25-1; J gene: TRBJ2-2; D gene: -
CDR3 DNA: TGTGCCAGCAGTGGCAGATGGACTAGCGGGGGGGCCAAAGAGACCCAGTACTTC; CDR3 protein: CASSGRWTSGGAKETQYF; clone size: -; V gene: TRBV3-1; J gene: TRBJ2-5; D gene: TRBD2
CDR3 DNA: TGTGCCAGCAGTGCTCAGGGCTCTGGGGCCAACGTCCTGACTTTC; CDR3 protein: CASSAQGSGANVLTF; clone size: many; V gene: TRBV9; J gene: TRBJ2-6; D gene: -
CDR3 DNA: TGCGCCAGCAGCCATATACAGGGGCACATTCAGTACTTC; CDR3 protein: CASSHIQGHIQYF; clone size: -; V gene: TRBV4-3; J gene: TRBJ2-4; D gene: TRBD1
CDR3 DNA: TGCGCCAGCAGCCTGGGTTTGGGACAGGGGGCATTTGGCTACACCTTC; CDR3 protein: CASSLGLGQGAFGYTF; clone size: few; V gene: TRBV5-1; J gene: TRBJ1-2; D gene: TRBD1
CDR3 DNA: TGCGCCAGCAGCCAAGACGGTCCCGGGGGGGGAATCACCGGGGAGCTGTTTTTT; CDR3 protein: CASSQDGPGGGITGELFF; clone size: -; V gene: TRBV4-3; J gene: TRBJ2-2; D gene: TRBD2
CDR3 DNA: TGTGCCAGCAGCTTGCAGGCAGGGATAGTCACAGATACGCAGTATTTT; CDR3 protein: CASSLQAGIVTDTQYF; clone size: -; V gene: TRBV5-5; J gene: TRBJ2-3; D gene: -
CDR3 DNA: TGTGCCAGCAGCGGATACGAGGGAGGATTCACAGATACGCAGTATTTT; CDR3 protein: CASSGYEGGFTDTQYF; clone size: -; V gene: TRBV7-9; J gene: TRBJ2-3; D gene: -
CDR3 DNA: TGTGCCAGCAGGGGATTGGTTTCGCCCCACGGAGGTGGGCAGTATTTT; CDR3 protein: CASRGLVSPHGGGQYF; clone size: -; V gene: TRBV7-2; J gene: TRBJ2-3; D gene: -
CDR3 DNA: TGTGCCAGCAGCCTTAACAGGGGCGAAAAAGCTTTCTTT; CDR3 protein: CASSLNRGEKAFF; clone size: -; V gene: TRBV11-2; J gene: TRBJ1-1; D gene: TRBD1
CDR3 DNA: TGCGCCAGCAGCCCCCAACTAGCGGGCCCCCCAGATACGCAGTATTTT; CDR3 protein: CASSPQLAGPPDTQYF; clone size: -; V gene: TRBV4-1; J gene: TRBJ2-3; D gene: TRBD2
CDR3 DNA: TGTGCCAGCAGCTCCGGGACAGGCTATGGAGATACGCAGTATTTT; CDR3 protein: CASSSGTGYGDTQYF; clone size: few; V gene: TRBV7-3; J gene: TRBJ2-3; D gene: TRBD1
CDR3 DNA: TGTGCCAGCAGTTCTGGGGGTTGGATGAACACTGAAGCTTTCTTT; CDR3 protein: CASSSGGWMNTEAFF; clone size: -; V gene: TRBV27; J gene: TRBJ1-1; D gene: -
CDR3 DNA: TGTGCCTGGAACCCGGGGGCTTCGGAAAAACTGTTTTTT; CDR3 protein: CAWNPGASEKLFF; clone size: few; V gene: TRBV30; J gene: TRBJ1-4; D gene: -
CDR3 DNA: TGTGCCACCGCAGAACAAGAGACCCAGTACTTC; CDR3 protein: CATAEQETQYF; clone size: few; V gene: TRBV10-3; J gene: TRBJ2-5; D gene: -
CDR3 DNA: TGTGCCAGCAGCTTAGGCCCTTGGGCCGATGAGCAGTTCTTC; CDR3 protein: CASSLGPWADEQFF; clone size: -; V gene: TRBV7-6; J gene: TRBJ2-1; D gene: -
CDR3 DNA: TGTGCCAGCAGCCTAGCCCACAGCTCCTACGAGCAGTACTTC; CDR3 protein: CASSLAHSSYEQYF; clone size: -; V gene: TRBV7-2; J gene: TRBJ2-7; D gene: -
CDR3 DNA: TGCGCCAGCAGCTTGGCCACCCAGCGGGGGTCAGATACGCAGTATTTT; CDR3 protein: CASSLATQRGSDTQYF; clone size: -; V gene: TRBV5-1; J gene: TRBJ2-3; D gene: TRBD2
CDR3 DNA: TGTGCCAGCAGCTCAAATGACTACTACGAGCAGTACTTC; CDR3 protein: CASSSNDYYEQYF; clone size: many; V gene: TRBV7-8; J gene: TRBJ2-7; D gene: -
CDR3 DNA: TGTGCCAGCAGCCCCAACACTGGGGAGACCCAGTACTTC; CDR3 protein: CASSPNTGETQYF; clone size: -; V gene: TRBV6-2/TRBV6-3; J gene: TRBJ2-5; D gene: -
CDR3 DNA: TGTGCCAGCAGCGCACAAGGAGGGTTAGCAGATACGCAGTATTTT; CDR3 protein: CASSAQGGLADTQYF; clone size: -; V gene: TRBV9; J gene: TRBJ2-3; D gene: -
CDR3 DNA: TGTGCCAGCAGCAAGGGACAGGGGGCGATGGATGAGCAGTTCTTC; CDR3 protein: CASSKGQGAMDEQFF; clone size: -; V gene: TRBV6-4; J gene: TRBJ2-1; D gene: TRBD1
CDR3 DNA: TGTGCCAGCAGCCCCCAGACAGCACACGAGCAGTACTTC; CDR3 protein: CASSPQTAHEQYF; clone size: -; V gene: TRBV7-2; J gene: TRBJ2-7; D gene: -
CDR3 DNA: TGCAGTGCTAGAGATCCCCGACAGGTAGAGACCCAGTACTTC; CDR3 protein: CSARDPRQVETQYF; clone size: once; V gene: TRBV20-1; J gene: TRBJ2-5; D gene: -
CDR3 DNA: TGTGCCAGCAGCCCAGGGTCAAGCTATGGCTACACCTTC; CDR3 protein: CASSPGSSYGYTF; clone size: -; V gene: TRBV12-3/TRBV12-4; J gene: TRBJ1-2; D gene: -
CDR3 DNA: TGTGCCAGCAGTTTGGACAGCCCGACTAATGAAAAACTGTTTTTT; CDR3 protein: CASSLDSPTNEKLFF; clone size: -; V gene: TRBV28; J gene: TRBJ1-4; D gene: -
CDR3 DNA: TGTGCCAGCAGCCAACCTAGCGCGGATTACGAGCAGTACTTC; CDR3 protein: CASSQPSADYEQYF; clone size: -; V gene: TRBV3-1; J gene: TRBJ2-7; D gene: -
CDR3 DNA: TGTGCCAGCAGTTTAATAGGACAACGAGCCCGGTTTAGTTATGGCTACACCTTC; CDR3 protein: CASSLIGQRARFSYGYTF; clone size: -; V gene: TRBV12-3/TRBV12-4; J gene: TRBJ1-2; D gene: -
CDR3 DNA: TGCAGCGTTGATCGTGCCAACATTCACGGCTACACCTTC; CDR3 protein: CSVDRANIHGYTF; clone size: -; V gene: TRBV29-1; J gene: TRBJ1-2; D gene: -
CDR3 DNA: TGTGCTAGTGGTTTGGTGGGGACAGGGCCCTACGAGCAGTACTTC; CDR3 protein: CASGLVGTGPYEQYF; clone size: -; V gene: TRBV12-5; J gene: TRBJ2-7; D gene: TRBD1